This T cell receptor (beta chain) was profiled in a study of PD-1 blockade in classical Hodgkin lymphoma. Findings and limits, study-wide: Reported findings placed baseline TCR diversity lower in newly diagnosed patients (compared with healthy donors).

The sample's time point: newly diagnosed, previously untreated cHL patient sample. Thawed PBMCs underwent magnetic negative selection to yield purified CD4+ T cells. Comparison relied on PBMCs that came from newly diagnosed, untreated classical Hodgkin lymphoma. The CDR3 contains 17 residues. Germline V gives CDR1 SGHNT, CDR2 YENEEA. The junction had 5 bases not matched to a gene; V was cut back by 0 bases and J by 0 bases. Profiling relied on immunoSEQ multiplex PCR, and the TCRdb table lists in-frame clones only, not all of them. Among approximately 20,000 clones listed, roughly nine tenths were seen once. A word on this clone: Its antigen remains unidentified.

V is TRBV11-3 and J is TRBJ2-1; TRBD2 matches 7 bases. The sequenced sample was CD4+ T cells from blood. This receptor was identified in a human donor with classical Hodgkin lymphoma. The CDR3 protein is CASSLEGGGSSYNEQFF. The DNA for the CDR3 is TGTGCCAGCAGCTTAGAGGGGGGAGGGAGCTCCTACAATGAGCAGTTCTTC.